These T cell receptor beta chains were read from a single sample in a study of blood T cell repertoires in COVID-19. Repertoires were generated with immunoSEQ multiplex PCR, while TCRdb's copy carries only in-frame clones and drops some. Counted here are about 220,000 clones, about 80% occurring once; the ten biggest clones make up approximately 15%. Material: PBMCs or T cells enriched from blood (not recorded which). Receptors originate from a man aged 40-49 years who had recovered from COVID-19. Each CDR3 is given with its conserved first and last residue. The D gene is left open where the match is weak. Part of the rows lack a size; the others show once, few, many or a class for expanded clones.

d_call j_call v_call clone_size cdr3_aa cdr3_nt
. TRBJ1-5 TRBV27 few CASSPETIARPQHF TGTGCCAGCAGTCCTGAGACTATAGCACGGCCCCAGCATTTT
TRBD1 TRBJ1-2 TRBV19 once CASSFSGTGGSGYTF TGTGCCAGTAGTTTCTCCGGGACAGGGGGCTCTGGCTACACCTTC
TRBD1 TRBJ1-2 TRBV9 . CASSGNGGTGGRYGYTF TGTGCCAGCAGCGGAAACGGTGGGACAGGGGGTCGGTATGGCTACACCTTC
. TRBJ1-3 TRBV10-3 . CAISEWEVSGNTIYF TGTGCCATCAGTGAGTGGGAGGTCTCTGGAAACACCATATATTTT
. TRBJ2-5 TRBV7-9 . CASSPARGRENQETQYF TGTGCCAGCAGCCCCGCCAGGGGGCGGGAGAACCAAGAGACCCAGTACTTC
TRBD1 TRBJ2-7 TRBV9 . CASSVGGTGGSDEQYF TGTGCCAGCAGCGTAGGGGGGACAGGGGGTTCAGACGAGCAGTACTTC
. TRBJ1-2 TRBV10-3 . CAISTEGGYGYTF TGTGCCATCAGTACGGAGGGAGGCTATGGCTACACCTTC
TRBD2 TRBJ2-1 TRBV15 . CATSLTSGGFNEQFF TGTGCCACCAGCCTTACTAGCGGGGGGTTTAATGAGCAGTTCTTC
. TRBJ2-5 TRBV4-1 . CASSQGGLGQETQYF TGCGCCAGCAGCCAAGGGGGACTTGGGCAAGAGACCCAGTACTTC
TRBD1 TRBJ1-5 TRBV18 . CASSPDRGGNQPQHF TGTGCCAGCTCTCCTGACAGGGGGGGCAATCAGCCCCAGCATTTT
. TRBJ2-1 TRBV28 . CASSSGGTVYNEQFF TGTGCCAGCAGTTCAGGAGGGACCGTTTACAATGAGCAGTTCTTC
TRBD2 TRBJ2-2 TRBV18 . CASSPGSGRRTGELFF TGTGCCAGCTCACCAGGTAGCGGGAGACGAACCGGGGAGCTGTTTTTT
TRBD2 TRBJ2-7 TRBV9 . CASSATSGMVGYEQYF TGTGCCAGCAGCGCCACTAGCGGGATGGTGGGTTACGAGCAGTACTTC
TRBD1 TRBJ1-2 TRBV6-5 . CASSYSGQGANYGYTF TGTGCCAGCAGTTACTCCGGACAGGGGGCTAACTATGGCTACACCTTC
TRBD1 TRBJ2-7 TRBV6-5 . CASSYSTGGVYEQYF TGTGCCAGCAGTTACTCGACAGGGGGGGTCTACGAGCAGTACTTC
. TRBJ2-3 TRBV7-9 . CASSSSTDTQYF TGTGCCAGCAGCTCTAGCACAGATACGCAGTATTTT
. TRBJ2-7 TRBV28 . CASYQEFNEQYF TGTGCCAGCTACCAGGAATTCAACGAGCAGTACTTC
TRBD1 TRBJ2-7 TRBV7-9 . CASSLDRAGDEQYF TGTGCCAGCAGCCTCGACAGGGCAGGCGACGAGCAGTACTTC
TRBD1 TRBJ1-4 TRBV12-3/TRBV12-4 few CASSGQGPEELFF TGTGCCAGCAGTGGACAGGGACCTGAGGAACTGTTTTTT
. TRBJ2-1 TRBV7-6 . CASSPRGEEQFF TGTGCCAGCAGCCCCCGGGGAGAAGAGCAGTTCTTC
. TRBJ1-1 TRBV19 . CASSGHRVQDTEAFF TGTGCCAGTAGTGGCCACAGGGTACAGGACACTGAAGCTTTCTTT
TRBD1 TRBJ2-6 TRBV2 . CASSGDRVGNGANVLTF TGTGCCAGCAGTGGGGACAGGGTTGGGAATGGGGCCAACGTCCTGACTTTC